One sample yielded the 9 T cell receptor beta chains listed below, sequenced in a study of PD-1 blockade in mismatch repair-deficient tumors. Antigens for these TCRs are unknown. Time point specified: approximately 11-day in vitro stimulation with candidate neoantigen peptide 2. Generated by immunoSEQ multiplex PCR, the TCRdb table keeps only in-frame clones and is missing some. This table has 8,500 to 10,000 clones, approximately 86% appearing once. The specimen was cells cultured in vitro, collected from a patient treated with pembrolizumab. The receptors originated from an adult with mismatch repair-deficient cancer.

This clone has only a few counts. The chain combines TRBV4-1 with TRBJ2-2; D may be TRBD2 (5 bases). V lost 0 bases to trimming and J lost 0 bases, with 14 bases between them. Germline V gene data show CDR1 as MGHRA and CDR2 as YSYEKL. CDR3 size: 18 residues. CDR3 sequence reads: CASSQDPSQRANTGELFF. CDR3 DNA: TGCGCCAGCAGCCAAGATCCCAGCCAGAGGGCGAACACCGGGGAGCTGTTTTTT.

In its sample, this clone was seen once. The chain recombines TRBV4-1 with TRBJ1-1; 8 nucleotides line up with TRBD1. Germline CDR1 is MGHRA and CDR2 is YSYEKL. The V segment lost 2 bases and the J segment 7 bases; nucleotides outside the gene matches: 3. This CDR3 has 13 amino acids. CDR3 coding DNA: TGCGCCAGCAGCCAATACGACAGGGGTGAAGCTTTCTTT. Its protein product is CASSQYDRGEAFF.

The chain has TRBV27 and TRBJ2-5, with D possibly called TRBD1 or TRBD2 (5 bases each). The CDR3 extends over 15 amino acids. V lost 2 bases and J lost 2, with 12 bases in between. CDR1 is MNHEY, CDR2 SMNVEV, per germline (reference sequence). The CDR3 here is CASSLIGARQETQYF. As DNA, the CDR3 is TGTGCCAGCAGTTTAATCGGGGCACGGCAAGAGACCCAGTACTTC.

The chain joins TRBV28 to TRBJ2-3; 11 positions agree with TRBD2. Germline values: CDR1 MDHEN, CDR2 SYDVKM. The CDR3 is 12 residues long. The V and J ends lost 6 bases and 14 bases, in that order; junction bases with no gene match: 7. The CDR3 region has the DNA TGTGCCAGCAGCGTCACTAGCGGGAGCTGGTATTTT. Translated, it gives CASSVTSGSWYF.

Only a few counts were recorded for this clone. The rearrangement joins TRBV11-3 to TRBJ2-7; 7 bases agree with TRBD2. The germline gives CDR1 SGHNT, CDR2 YENEEA. With V trimmed by 4 bases and J by 1 base, 7 bases remained unmatched. The CDR3 length is 15 residues. The CDR3 DNA reads as TGTGCCAGCAGCTCCCGACTAGCAGAATCCTACGAGCAGTACTTC. The encoded protein is CASSSRLAESYEQYF.

The rearrangement links TRBV13 to TRBJ2-3, with 9 bases that match TRBD2. Germline V gene data show CDR1 as PRHDT and CDR2 as FYEKMQ (reference sequence). This CDR3 is 15 amino acids long. V shed 6 bases and J 1 base; nucleotides not matched to a gene: 5. The DNA of the CDR3 is TGTGCCAGCAGACGGGCTAGCGGGGGCACAGATACGCAGTATTTT. Translated: CASRRASGGTDTQYF.

J is TRBJ2-1 and V is TRBV7-3; D call uncertain. Trimming removed 2 bases from V and 6 bases from J, with 5 bases in between. The germline V gene encodes CDR1 SGHTA and CDR2 FQGTGA. The CDR3 totals 12 residues. The CDR3 region is CASSLRPNEQFF. In nucleotides, the CDR3 is TGTGCCAGCAGCTTACGGCCCAATGAGCAGTTCTTC.

The sample holds one count of this clone. This chain links TRBV7-6 with TRBJ2-3; 14 bases are shared with TRBD2. V shed 5 bases and J 2 bases; nucleotides not matched to a gene: 6. Germline assignment: CDR1 SGHVS and CDR2 FNYEAQ. CDR3 length: 17 amino acids. CDR3 sequence: CASSPGLAGGHTDTQYF. DNA of the CDR3: TGTGCCAGCAGCCCAGGACTAGCGGGAGGTCACACAGATACGCAGTATTTT.

In DNA, the CDR3 is TGTGCCAGCAGTTTTGCAGGGGGCGCGGACAATCAGCCCCAGCATTTT. This translates into CASSFAGGADNQPQHF. The chain carries TRBV28 and TRBJ1-5; 8 nucleotides match TRBD1. In germline, CDR1 is MDHEN, CDR2 SYDVKM. Trimming cost V 3 bases and J 3 bases; bases outside gene matches: 7. CDR3 length: 16 residues.